A selection of T cell receptor beta chains follows, all from one sample in a study of identical twins. TCRdb called the 5' RACE reads again in MiXCR, with one record for every CDR3 protein. The sample includes approximately 490,000 distinct CDR3 sequences, 20% to 25% of them seen just once. These data are also associated with another study on yellow fever vaccine responses in identical twins.

The source material was CD4+ T cells sorted from blood. All receptors derive from a woman under 30 in good health. CDR3s include the opening cysteine and the closing phenylalanine or tryptophan. A D gene is named only where the DNA matches it firmly. Clone size is given for some rows only: seen once, a few or many times, or a class if the clone is expanded.

v_call: TRBV5-6
clone_size: NA
j_call: TRBJ2-3
d_call: NA
cdr3_length: 12
cdr3_aa: CASSSQGMVVYF
cdr3_nt: TGTGCCAGCAGCTCCCAGGGGATGGTGGTGTATTTT

v_call: TRBV6-5
clone_size: few
j_call: TRBJ2-5
d_call: TRBD2
cdr3_length: 16
cdr3_aa: CASSYTSGGTQETQYF
cdr3_nt: TGTGCCAGCAGTTACACTAGCGGGGGAACACAAGAGACCCAGTACTTC

v_call: TRBV12-3/TRBV12-4
clone_size: few
j_call: TRBJ1-2
d_call: NA
cdr3_length: 13
cdr3_aa: CASTFKITGLWTF
cdr3_nt: TGTGCCAGCACGTTCAAAATAACAGGGCTTTGGACCTTC

v_call: TRBV5-1
clone_size: few
j_call: TRBJ2-2
d_call: NA
cdr3_length: 15
cdr3_aa: CATYPLGTNTGELFF
cdr3_nt: TGCGCCACCTACCCCCTAGGGACCAACACCGGGGAGCTGTTTTTT

v_call: TRBV7-9
clone_size: NA
j_call: TRBJ2-1
d_call: NA
cdr3_length: 15
cdr3_aa: CASSLARTVMNEQFF
cdr3_nt: TGTGCCAGCAGCTTAGCCAGGACAGTGATGAATGAGCAGTTCTTC

v_call: TRBV6-2/TRBV6-3
clone_size: many
j_call: TRBJ2-2
d_call: NA
cdr3_length: 20
cdr3_aa: CASSYPNQLGPGFNTGELFF
cdr3_nt: TGTGCCAGCAGTTACCCTAACCAACTGGGACCGGGATTTAACACCGGGGAGCTGTTTTTT

v_call: TRBV7-9
clone_size: many
j_call: TRBJ1-1
d_call: NA
cdr3_length: 14
cdr3_aa: CASSLQGTNTEAFF
cdr3_nt: TGTGCCAGCAGCTTACAGGGTACGAACACTGAAGCTTTCTTT

v_call: TRBV20-1
clone_size: few
j_call: TRBJ2-3
d_call: NA
cdr3_length: 14
cdr3_aa: CSARVGLGKDTQYF
cdr3_nt: TGCAGTGCTAGAGTCGGACTGGGGAAAGATACGCAGTATTTT

v_call: TRBV7-8
clone_size: NA
j_call: TRBJ2-5
d_call: NA
cdr3_length: 14
cdr3_aa: CASSFGRLQETQYF
cdr3_nt: TGTGCCAGCAGCTTCGGACGGTTACAAGAGACCCAGTACTTC

v_call: TRBV7-2
clone_size: NA
j_call: TRBJ2-6
d_call: NA
cdr3_length: 17
cdr3_aa: CASSLRGRGAGANVLTF
cdr3_nt: TGTGCCAGCAGCTTAAGAGGAAGAGGGGCTGGGGCCAACGTCCTGACTTTC

v_call: TRBV11-2
clone_size: few
j_call: TRBJ2-5
d_call: NA
cdr3_length: 12
cdr3_aa: CASSPLDETQYF
cdr3_nt: TGTGCCAGCAGCCCGCTAGACGAGACCCAGTACTTC

v_call: TRBV5-1
clone_size: NA
j_call: TRBJ2-1
d_call: NA
cdr3_length: 15
cdr3_aa: CASSARQVAYNEQFF
cdr3_nt: TGCGCCAGCAGCGCCCGACAGGTTGCCTACAATGAGCAGTTCTTC

v_call: TRBV4-2
clone_size: NA
j_call: TRBJ1-1
d_call: NA
cdr3_length: 17
cdr3_aa: CASSQGGLRAGTTEAFF
cdr3_nt: TGTGCCAGCAGCCAAGGGGGGTTGAGGGCAGGGACCACTGAAGCTTTCTTT

v_call: TRBV5-1
clone_size: NA
j_call: TRBJ2-1
d_call: NA
cdr3_length: 15
cdr3_aa: CASSLEQATYNEQFF
cdr3_nt: TGCGCCAGCAGCTTGGAACAGGCGACCTACAATGAGCAGTTCTTC

v_call: TRBV29-1
clone_size: NA
j_call: TRBJ2-3
d_call: TRBD2
cdr3_length: 14
cdr3_aa: CSARRGDLTDTQYF
cdr3_nt: TGCAGCGCGCGACGGGGGGATCTAACAGATACGCAGTATTTT

v_call: TRBV20-1
clone_size: NA
j_call: TRBJ2-3
d_call: TRBD2
cdr3_length: 13
cdr3_aa: CSASSREGLTQYF
cdr3_nt: TGCAGTGCTAGTTCGCGGGAGGGCCTTACGCAGTATTTT

v_call: TRBV29-1
clone_size: few
j_call: TRBJ1-1
d_call: NA
cdr3_length: 11
cdr3_aa: CSVDRGTEAFF
cdr3_nt: TGCAGCGTTGACCGGGGCACTGAAGCTTTCTTT

v_call: TRBV27
clone_size: NA
j_call: TRBJ1-2
d_call: TRBD1
cdr3_length: 15
cdr3_aa: CASSPYGQGKNGYTF
cdr3_nt: TGTGCCAGCAGTCCCTACGGACAGGGAAAAAATGGCTACACCTTC

v_call: TRBV12-5
clone_size: NA
j_call: TRBJ2-7
d_call: TRBD1
cdr3_length: 14
cdr3_aa: CASGLGQGTYEQYF
cdr3_nt: TGTGCTAGTGGTCTCGGACAGGGCACCTACGAGCAGTACTTC